The 10 T cell receptor beta chains presented below share a single source sample, sequenced in a study of T cell clonality in common variable immunodeficiency. TCRdb keeps only in-frame clones here, not all; method: immunoSEQ multiplex PCR. Altogether about 60,000 clones were found in the sample, and no singletons occur. Sequenced: peripheral blood mononuclear cells. All receptors derive from a person aged 18 to 70 in good health.

This clone was recorded many times. The read is 3 residues too short to cover the CDR3 end, so that end is filled in from the germline J gene. The chain has TRBV20-1 and TRBJ2-2; 15 bases are shared with TRBD2. The CDR3 runs 19 residues. Unmatched junction bases numbered 6, after V lost 0 bases and J lost 1 base. Germline V gene lookup returns CDR1 DFQATT and CDR2 SNEGSKA (reference sequence). The chain's CDR3 is CSARDTGTSGRKNTGELFF. The sequenced part of the CDR3 DNA is TGCAGTGCTAGAGATACCGGGACTAGCGGGAGGAAGAACACCGGGGAG.

This clone was detected a few times. The read terminates 3 residues before the CDR3 end, so the remaining end is supplied by the germline J gene. The J gene is TRBJ2-7, the V gene TRBV5-1; D remains ambiguous. Germline CDR1 and CDR2: SGHRS and YFSETQ. V was pared by 4 bases and J by 6 bases, with 20 bases between. The CDR3 loop spans 15 amino acids. CDR3 loop: CASSEQPDQAGEQYF. CDR3 bases read: TGCGCCAGCAGCGAGCAACCTGATCAGGCCGGCGAG.

Ten or more counts support this clone. CDR3 bases read: TGTGCCAGTAGTCGTAATTCCGACAGGGCGGTGGATCAGCCC. It encodes CASSRNSDRAVDQP. The CDR3 in its entirety is CASSRNSDRAVDQPQHF. The J gene is TRBJ1-5, the V gene TRBV19; 7 bases map to TRBD1. Coverage ceases 3 residues before the CDR3 finishes, and the germline J gene fills in the end. The V gene's germline CDR1 is LNHDA and CDR2 SQIVND (reference sequence). V was pared by 5 bases and J by 5 bases, with 15 bases of the junction left unmatched. The CDR3 has 17 residues.

This clone was recorded at least ten times. The read is 3 residues too short to cover the CDR3 end, so that end is filled in from the germline J gene. The V and J genes are TRBV7-9 and TRBJ2-3; 7 positions match TRBD2. Trimming at V came to 5 bases and at J to 6 bases, leaving 8 bases not matched to a gene. Germline V CDR1 and CDR2: SEHNR, FQNEAQ (reference sequence). The CDR3 is made up of 14 amino acids. The covered CDR3 bases are TGTGCCAGCAGCCAAAATTCAGCGGGGGATACG. This codes for CASSQNSAGDT. Given in full, the CDR3 is CASSQNSAGDTQYF.

This clone was recorded many times. Read coverage stops 3 residues before the CDR3 terminus; the germline J gene supplies the remainder. The chain uses TRBV20-1 and TRBJ2-1, with D perhaps matching TRBD1 or TRBD2 (5 bases each). V lost 0 bases and J 0 bases, leaving 12 bases between the germline ends. Germline CDR1 reads DFQATT; CDR2 reads SNEGSKA (reference sequence). This CDR3 is built from 16 residues. The CDR3 DNA, read in part, is TGCAGTGCTAGAGATCTATCAGGGAGCTCCTACAATGAG. It is translated as CSARDLSGSSYNE. The whole CDR3 region reads CSARDLSGSSYNEQFF.

As regards this clone: The sequenced fragment ends 3 residues before the CDR3 boundary, so the rest is inferred from the germline J gene. The chain couples TRBV27 to TRBJ2-7; 9 bases line up with TRBD2. The J segment lost 2 bases and the V segment lost 6 bases, leaving 5 bases of the junction unmatched. Per germline, CDR1 MNHEY and CDR2 SMNVEV (reference sequence). The CDR3 sequence is 14 residues long. The CDR3 protein is CASRTSGVAYEQYF. CDR3 DNA, as far as it was read: TGTGCCAGCAGGACTAGCGGTGTCGCCTACGAG.

In its sample, this clone was seen many times. Read sequence stops 3 residues before the CDR3 end, and the germline J gene provides the missing end. Other DNA sequences from this sample encode an identical CDR3 as well. J is TRBJ1-2 and V is TRBV20-1; unclear D gene. CDR1 is DFQATT and CDR2 is SNEGSKA in the germline V gene (reference sequence). The length of the CDR3 is 14 residues. Deletions cut 3 bases from V and 1 base from J, with 12 bases between. CDR3: CSARADSINYGYTF. CDR3 DNA, as far as it was read: TGCAGTGCTAGGGCGGACTCAATTAACTATGGC.

The table lists this clone with many counts. The sequenced CDR3 bases are TGTGCCAGCAGCGGGGGGGAGAACTATGGC. This gives the protein CASSGGENYG. The entire CDR3 protein reads CASSGGENYGYTF. This chain uses TRBV14 with TRBJ1-2; weak D call: TRBD1 (5 bases). The sequenced fragment ends 3 residues before the CDR3 boundary, so the rest is inferred from the germline J gene. Per germline, CDR1 SGHDN and CDR2 FVKESK. V was clipped by 5 bases and J by 2 bases, with 9 bases between them. CDR3 size: 13 residues.

This clone has ten or more counts. The sequence runs out 3 residues before the end of the CDR3; the remainder is reconstructed from the germline J gene. The V gene is TRBV29-1, the J gene TRBJ2-7, with 8 bases fitting TRBD1. V lost 2 bases, J lost 3 bases, and 3 bases stayed unmatched. Per the germline V gene, CDR1 is SQVTM and CDR2 is ANQGSEA. The CDR3 is 13 amino acids. The part of the CDR3 DNA that was read is TGCAGCGTTGAAAGGACAGGGAGCTACGAG. It specifies CSVERTGSYE. The entire CDR3 protein is CSVERTGSYEQYF.

This clone appeared many times. The read finishes 3 residues shy of the CDR3 end, and the germline J gene is used to complete it. J is TRBJ2-2 and V is TRBV19; D unresolved. V was clipped by 5 bases and J by 7 bases, with 11 bases between them. This CDR3 comprises 13 residues. CDR1 and CDR2 from the germline V gene are LNHDA and SQIVND (reference sequence). This chain's CDR3 is CASSPRGSGELFF. The CDR3 bases that were read are TGTGCCAGTAGTCCGCGCGGCAGCGGGGAG. The entire variable domain, with the rest obtained from reference TRBV19 and TRBJ2-2, is as follows: DGGITQSPKYLFRKEGQNVTLSCEQNLNHDAMYWYRQDPGQGLRLIYYSQIVNDFQKGDIAEGYSVSREKKESFPLTVTSAQKNPTAFYLCASSPRGSGELFFGEGSRLTVL.